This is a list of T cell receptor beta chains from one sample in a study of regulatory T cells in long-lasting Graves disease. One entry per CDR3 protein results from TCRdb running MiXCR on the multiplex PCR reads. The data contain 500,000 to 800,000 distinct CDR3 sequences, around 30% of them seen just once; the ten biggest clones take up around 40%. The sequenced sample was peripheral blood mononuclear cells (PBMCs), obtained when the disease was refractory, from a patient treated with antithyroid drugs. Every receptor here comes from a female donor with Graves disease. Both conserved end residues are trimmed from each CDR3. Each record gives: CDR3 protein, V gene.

CDR3aa: ATTFGGDEQY; v_gene: TRBV10-3
CDR3aa: ASSPRASPTTEAF; v_gene: TRBV9
CDR3aa: ASSVVAGRQDGNAKAF; v_gene: TRBV6-1
CDR3aa: ASSVAGEGREQY; v_gene: TRBV12-3/TRBV12-4
CDR3aa: ASSNTGDDGQPQH; v_gene: TRBV6-1
CDR3aa: SATPLGTYEQY; v_gene: TRBV29-1
CDR3aa: ASSTTSGRGYNEQF; v_gene: TRBV6-4
CDR3aa: ASSARPRGRGEQY; v_gene: TRBV5-5
CDR3aa: ASQGTAAYEQY; v_gene: TRBV18
CDR3aa: ASSEVDGYGYT; v_gene: TRBV5-1
CDR3aa: ASSLAGEAF; v_gene: TRBV11-2
CDR3aa: AWSEGGQPQH; v_gene: TRBV30
CDR3aa: ASSEALFRQPQH; v_gene: TRBV2
CDR3aa: SVEVRGTTGEKLF; v_gene: TRBV29-1
CDR3aa: ASSLDSGSGSYEQY; v_gene: TRBV11-1
CDR3aa: ACAPSGSGYEQY; v_gene: TRBV30
CDR3aa: ASSVSEQGYT; v_gene: TRBV5-1
CDR3aa: SVGQGETEAF; v_gene: TRBV29-1
CDR3aa: ASRRTGTSLEQY; v_gene: TRBV5-5
CDR3aa: ASRMRGRETQY; v_gene: TRBV6-1
CDR3aa: ASSISRALGYGYT; v_gene: TRBV12-3/TRBV12-4
CDR3aa: ASSSPVVSQNQPQH; v_gene: TRBV19
CDR3aa: ASSYLRRRFGYT; v_gene: TRBV6-5
CDR3aa: ASSPGPTNSYEQY; v_gene: TRBV11-2
CDR3aa: ASSYSGLMGGYT; v_gene: TRBV6-5
CDR3aa: ASSLVQGANTEAF; v_gene: TRBV5-1
CDR3aa: ATGGAQENTEAF; v_gene: TRBV27
CDR3aa: ASGPLNRGMNQPQH; v_gene: TRBV19
CDR3aa: ASSPRAADYGYT; v_gene: TRBV27
CDR3aa: ASSFRSGGSNQPQH; v_gene: TRBV27
CDR3aa: ASSYANRENSPLH; v_gene: TRBV12-3/TRBV12-4
CDR3aa: ASRDRGGRY; v_gene: TRBV28
CDR3aa: ASSYSPGAETQY; v_gene: TRBV6-5
CDR3aa: ASSSEGVTEAF; v_gene: TRBV19
CDR3aa: ATSDFGQNCTGELF; v_gene: TRBV24-1
CDR3aa: ASRKEGLGSQPQH; v_gene: TRBV19
CDR3aa: ASSPDIWQETQY; v_gene: TRBV27
CDR3aa: ASSPLSYGYT; v_gene: TRBV28
CDR3aa: ASSLLTYGYT; v_gene: TRBV28
CDR3aa: ASSLSPGGQPQH; v_gene: TRBV28
CDR3aa: ASRRDLLGAGELF; v_gene: TRBV19